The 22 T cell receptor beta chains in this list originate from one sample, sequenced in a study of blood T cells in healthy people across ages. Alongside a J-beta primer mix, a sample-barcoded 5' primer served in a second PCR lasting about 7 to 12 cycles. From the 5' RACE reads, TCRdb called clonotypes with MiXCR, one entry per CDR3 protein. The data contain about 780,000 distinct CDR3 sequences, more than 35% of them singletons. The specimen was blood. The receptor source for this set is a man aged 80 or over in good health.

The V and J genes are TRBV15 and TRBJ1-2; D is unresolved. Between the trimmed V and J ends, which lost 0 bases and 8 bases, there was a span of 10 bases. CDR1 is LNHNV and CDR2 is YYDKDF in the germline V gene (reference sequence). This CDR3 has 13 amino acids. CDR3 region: CATSREVGWGYTF. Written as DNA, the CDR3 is TGTGCCACCAGCAGAGAAGTGGGATGGGGCTACACCTTC.

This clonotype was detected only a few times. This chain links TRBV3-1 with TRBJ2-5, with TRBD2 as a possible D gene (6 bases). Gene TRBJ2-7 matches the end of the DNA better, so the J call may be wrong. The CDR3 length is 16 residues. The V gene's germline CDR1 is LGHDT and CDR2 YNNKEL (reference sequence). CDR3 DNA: TGTGCCAGCAGCCGGTCAGAGGACTACCCGGCCTACGAGCAGTACTTC. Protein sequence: CASSRSEDYPAYEQYF.

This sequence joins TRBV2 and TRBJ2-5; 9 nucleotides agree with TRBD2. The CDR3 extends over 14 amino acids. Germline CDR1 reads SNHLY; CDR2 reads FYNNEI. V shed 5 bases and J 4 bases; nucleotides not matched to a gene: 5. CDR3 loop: CASSFSGRTETQYF. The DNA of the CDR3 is TGTGCCAGCAGTTTTAGCGGGAGAACAGAGACCCAGTACTTC. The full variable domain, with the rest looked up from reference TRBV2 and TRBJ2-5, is EPEVTQTPSHQVTQMGQEVILRCVPISNHLYFYWYRQILGQKVEFLVSFYNNEISEKSEIFDDQFSVERPDGSNFTLKIRSTKLEDSAMYFCASSFSGRTETQYFGPGTRLLVL.

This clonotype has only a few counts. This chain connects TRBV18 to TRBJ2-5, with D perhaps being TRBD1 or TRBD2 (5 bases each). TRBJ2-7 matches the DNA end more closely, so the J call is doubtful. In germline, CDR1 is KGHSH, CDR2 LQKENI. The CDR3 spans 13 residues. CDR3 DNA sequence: TGTGCCAGCTCACTCAGGGACCGAGGCGAGCAGTACTTC. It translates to CASSLRDRGEQYF.

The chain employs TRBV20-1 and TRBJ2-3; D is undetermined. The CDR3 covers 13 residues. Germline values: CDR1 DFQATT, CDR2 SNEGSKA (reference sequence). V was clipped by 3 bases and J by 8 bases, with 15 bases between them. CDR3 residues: CSASVPLAGTQYF. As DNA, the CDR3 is TGCAGTGCTAGTGTACCCCTCGCCGGTACGCAGTATTTT.

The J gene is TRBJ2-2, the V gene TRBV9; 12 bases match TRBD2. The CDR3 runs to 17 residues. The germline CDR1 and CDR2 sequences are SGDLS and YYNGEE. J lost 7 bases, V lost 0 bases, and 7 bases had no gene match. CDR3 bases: TGTGCCAGCAGCGTAGGGACTAGCGGGAAGGAGAGCGGGGAGCTGTTTTTT. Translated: CASSVGTSGKESGELFF.

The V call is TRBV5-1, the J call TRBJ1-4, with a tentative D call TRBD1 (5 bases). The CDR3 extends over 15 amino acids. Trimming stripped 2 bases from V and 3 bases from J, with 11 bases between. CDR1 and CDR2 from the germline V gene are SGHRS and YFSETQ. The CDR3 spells CASSLSGRPNEKLFF. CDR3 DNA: TGCGCCAGCAGCTTATCAGGGAGGCCTAATGAAAAACTGTTTTTT. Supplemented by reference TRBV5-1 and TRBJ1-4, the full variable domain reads KAGVTQTPRYLIKTRGQQVTLSCSPISGHRSVSWYQQTPGQGLQFLFEYFSETQRNKGNFPGRFSGRQFSNSRSEMNVSTLELGDSALYLCASSLSGRPNEKLFFGSGTQLSVL.

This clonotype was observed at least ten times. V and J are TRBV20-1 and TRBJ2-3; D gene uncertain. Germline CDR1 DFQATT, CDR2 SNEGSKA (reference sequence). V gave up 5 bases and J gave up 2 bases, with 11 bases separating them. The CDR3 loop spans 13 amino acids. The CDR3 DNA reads TGCAGTGCTGGGGTGATGGACACAGATACGCAGTATTTT. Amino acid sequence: CSAGVMDTDTQYF.

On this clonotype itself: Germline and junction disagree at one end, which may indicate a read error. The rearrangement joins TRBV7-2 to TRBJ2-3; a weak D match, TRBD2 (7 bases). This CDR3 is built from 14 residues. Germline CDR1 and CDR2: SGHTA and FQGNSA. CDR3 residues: CVSSLGGGLVTQYF. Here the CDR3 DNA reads TGTGTCAGCAGCTTAGGGGGGGGCCTAGTTACGCAGTATTTT.

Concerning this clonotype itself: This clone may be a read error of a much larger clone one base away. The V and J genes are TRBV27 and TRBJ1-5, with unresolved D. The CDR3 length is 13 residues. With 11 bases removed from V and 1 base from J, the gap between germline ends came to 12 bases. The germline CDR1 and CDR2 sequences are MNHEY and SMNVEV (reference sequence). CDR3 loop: CARTAGSNQPQHF. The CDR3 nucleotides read TGTGCCCGCACCGCCGGGAGCAATCAGCCCCAGCATTTT.

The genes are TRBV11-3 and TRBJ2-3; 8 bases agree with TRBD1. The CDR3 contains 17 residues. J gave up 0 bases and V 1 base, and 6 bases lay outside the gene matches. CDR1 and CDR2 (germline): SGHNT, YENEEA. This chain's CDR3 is CASSLGQGPSSTDTQYF. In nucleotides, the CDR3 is TGTGCCAGCAGCTTAGGACAGGGGCCGTCTAGCACAGATACGCAGTATTTT.

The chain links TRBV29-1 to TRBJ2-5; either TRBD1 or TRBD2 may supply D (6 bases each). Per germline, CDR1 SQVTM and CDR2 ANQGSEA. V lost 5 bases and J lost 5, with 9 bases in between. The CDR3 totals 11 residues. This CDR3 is CSVRGRETQYF. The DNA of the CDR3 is TGCAGCGTTAGGGGGAGGGAGACCCAGTACTTC.

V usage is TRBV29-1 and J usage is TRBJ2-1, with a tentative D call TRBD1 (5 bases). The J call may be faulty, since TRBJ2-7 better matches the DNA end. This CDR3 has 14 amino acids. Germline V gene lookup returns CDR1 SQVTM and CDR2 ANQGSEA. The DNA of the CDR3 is TGCAGCCCTGGGGCTGTCGCGTTCTGCAATGAGCAGTACTTC. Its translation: CSPGAVAFCNEQYF.

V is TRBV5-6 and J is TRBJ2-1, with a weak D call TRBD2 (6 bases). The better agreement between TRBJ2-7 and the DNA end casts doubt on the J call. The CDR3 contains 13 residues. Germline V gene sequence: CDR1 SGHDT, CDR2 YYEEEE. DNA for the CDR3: TGTGCCAGCAGCGCGGACTACCACAATGAGCAGTACTTC. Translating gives CASSADYHNEQYF.

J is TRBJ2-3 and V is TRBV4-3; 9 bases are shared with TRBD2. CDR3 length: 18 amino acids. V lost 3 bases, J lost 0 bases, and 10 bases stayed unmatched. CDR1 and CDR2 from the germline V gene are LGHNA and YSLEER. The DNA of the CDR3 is TGCGCCAGCAGCCAGTCTGCCTTAGCGGGGGAGAGCACAGATACGCAGTATTTT. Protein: CASSQSALAGESTDTQYF.

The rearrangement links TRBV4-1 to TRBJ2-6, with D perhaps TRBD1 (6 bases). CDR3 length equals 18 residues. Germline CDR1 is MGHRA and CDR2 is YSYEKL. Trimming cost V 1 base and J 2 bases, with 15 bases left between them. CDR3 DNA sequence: TGCGCCAGCAGCCAAGCGGCAGGGGTGGATCCTGGGGCCAACGTCCTGACTTTC. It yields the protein CASSQAAGVDPGANVLTF.

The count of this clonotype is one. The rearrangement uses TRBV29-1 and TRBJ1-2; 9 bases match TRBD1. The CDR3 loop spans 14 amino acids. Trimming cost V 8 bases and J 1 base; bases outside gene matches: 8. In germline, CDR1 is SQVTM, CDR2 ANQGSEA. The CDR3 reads CSTPGQGVNYGYTF. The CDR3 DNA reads TGCAGCACCCCGGGACAGGGAGTTAACTATGGCTACACCTTC. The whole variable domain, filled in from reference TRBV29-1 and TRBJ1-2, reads SAVISQKPSRDICQRGTSLTIQCQVDSQVTMMFWYRQQPGQSLTLIATANQGSEATYESGFVIDKFPISRPNLTFSTLTVSNMSPEDSSIYLCSTPGQGVNYGYTFGSGTRLTVV.

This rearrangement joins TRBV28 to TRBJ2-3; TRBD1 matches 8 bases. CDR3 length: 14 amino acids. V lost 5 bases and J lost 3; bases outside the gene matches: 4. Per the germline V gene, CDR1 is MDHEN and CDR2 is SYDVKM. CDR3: CASSVRQGTDTQYF. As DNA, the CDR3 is TGTGCCAGCAGTGTACGACAGGGGACAGATACGCAGTATTTT. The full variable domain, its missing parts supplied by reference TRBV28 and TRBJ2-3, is DVKVTQSSRYLVKRTGEKVFLECVQDMDHENMFWYRQDPGLGLRLIYFSYDVKMKEKGDIPEGYSVSREKKERFSLILESASTNQTSMYLCASSVRQGTDTQYFGPGTRLTVL.

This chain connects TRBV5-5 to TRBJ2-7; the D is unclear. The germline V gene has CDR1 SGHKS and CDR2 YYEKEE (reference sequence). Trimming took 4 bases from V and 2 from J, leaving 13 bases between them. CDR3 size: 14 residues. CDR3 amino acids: CASSPELSAYEQYF. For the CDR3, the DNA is TGTGCCAGCAGCCCTGAACTCTCCGCCTACGAGCAGTACTTC. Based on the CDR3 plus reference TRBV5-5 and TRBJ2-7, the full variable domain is DAGVTQSPTHLIKTRGQQVTLRCSPISGHKSVSWYQQVLGQGPQFIFQYYEKEERGRGNFPDRFSARQFPNYSSELNVNALLLGDSALYLCASSPELSAYEQYFGPGTRLTVT.

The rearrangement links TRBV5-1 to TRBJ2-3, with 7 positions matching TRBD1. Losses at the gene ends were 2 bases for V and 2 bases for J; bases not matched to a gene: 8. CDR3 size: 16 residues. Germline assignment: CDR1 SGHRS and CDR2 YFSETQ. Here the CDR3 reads CASSLKGQIDTDTQYF. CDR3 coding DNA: TGCGCCAGCAGCTTAAAGGGACAGATCGACACAGATACGCAGTATTTT.

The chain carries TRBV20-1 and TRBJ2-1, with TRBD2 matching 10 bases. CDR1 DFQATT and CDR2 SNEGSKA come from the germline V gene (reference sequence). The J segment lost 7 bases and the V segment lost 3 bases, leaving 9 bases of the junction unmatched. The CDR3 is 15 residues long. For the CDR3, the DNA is TGCAGTGCTAGCCTGGGACTAGCGAGGGAGAATGAGCAGTTCTTC. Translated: CSASLGLARENEQFF.

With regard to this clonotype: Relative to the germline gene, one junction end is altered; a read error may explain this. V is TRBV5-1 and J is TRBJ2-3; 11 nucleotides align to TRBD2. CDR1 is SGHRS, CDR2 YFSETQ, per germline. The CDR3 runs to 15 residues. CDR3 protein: CASSLAGGTTDTQYF. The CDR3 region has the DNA TGTGCCAGCAGTCTAGCGGGAGGAACGACAGATACGCAGTATTTT.